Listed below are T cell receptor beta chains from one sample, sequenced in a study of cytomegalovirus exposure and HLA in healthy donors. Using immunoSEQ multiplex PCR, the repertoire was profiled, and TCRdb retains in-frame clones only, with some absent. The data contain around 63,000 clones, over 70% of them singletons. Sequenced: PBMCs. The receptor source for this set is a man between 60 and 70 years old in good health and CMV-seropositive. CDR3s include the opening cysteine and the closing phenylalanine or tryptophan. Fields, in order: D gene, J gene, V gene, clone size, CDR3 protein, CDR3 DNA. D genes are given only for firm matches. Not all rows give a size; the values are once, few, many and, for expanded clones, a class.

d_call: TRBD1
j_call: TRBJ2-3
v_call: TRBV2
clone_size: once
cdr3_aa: CASLDQGAVMTDTQYF
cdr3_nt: TGTGCCAGCCTAGACCAGGGGGCAGTGATGACAGATACGCAGTATTTT

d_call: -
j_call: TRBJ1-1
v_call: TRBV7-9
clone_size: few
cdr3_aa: CASSLNRDTEAFF
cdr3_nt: TGTGCCAGCAGCTTAAACAGGGACACTGAAGCTTTCTTT

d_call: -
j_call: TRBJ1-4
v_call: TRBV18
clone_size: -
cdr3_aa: CASSPNNGKLFF
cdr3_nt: TGTGCCAGCTCACCCAACAATGGAAAACTGTTTTTT

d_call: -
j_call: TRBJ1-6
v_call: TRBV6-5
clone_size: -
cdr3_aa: CASSFLRGIDSPLHF
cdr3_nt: TGTGCCAGCAGTTTCCTTCGGGGTATAGATTCACCCCTCCACTTT

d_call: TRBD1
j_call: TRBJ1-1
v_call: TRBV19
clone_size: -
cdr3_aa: CASTVQGVDTEAFF
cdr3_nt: TGTGCCAGTACCGTACAGGGGGTCGACACTGAAGCTTTCTTT

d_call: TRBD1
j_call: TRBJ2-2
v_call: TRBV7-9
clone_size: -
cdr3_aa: CASSLTGENGELFF
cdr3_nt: TGTGCCAGCAGCCTAACAGGGGAGAACGGGGAGCTGTTTTTT

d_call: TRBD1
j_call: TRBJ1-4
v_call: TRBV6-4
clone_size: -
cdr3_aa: CASSPGQGGEKLFF
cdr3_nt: TGTGCCAGCAGTCCGGGACAGGGAGGCGAAAAACTGTTTTTT

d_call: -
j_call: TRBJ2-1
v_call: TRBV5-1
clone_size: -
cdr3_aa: CATREGGGSYNEQFF
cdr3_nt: TGCGCCACCCGAGAAGGTGGGGGGTCCTACAATGAGCAGTTCTTC

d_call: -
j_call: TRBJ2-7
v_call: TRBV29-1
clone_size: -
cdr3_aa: CSVGGGDTEQYF
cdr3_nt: TGCAGCGTTGGAGGGGGGGACACCGAGCAGTACTTC

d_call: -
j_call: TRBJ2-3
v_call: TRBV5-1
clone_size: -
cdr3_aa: CASSLQGWDPTDTQYF
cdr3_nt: TGCGCCAGCAGCTTGCAGGGGTGGGACCCCACAGATACGCAGTATTTT

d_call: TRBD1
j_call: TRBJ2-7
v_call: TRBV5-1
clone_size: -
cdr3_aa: CASSLGLSTAGTGDEQYF
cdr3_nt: TGCGCCAGCAGCTTGGGCCTCAGCACTGCCGGGACAGGGGACGAGCAGTACTTC

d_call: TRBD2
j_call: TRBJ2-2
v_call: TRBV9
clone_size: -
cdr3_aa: CASSVVSGTGGELFF
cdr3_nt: TGTGCCAGCAGCGTAGTGAGCGGGACGGGCGGGGAGCTGTTTTTT

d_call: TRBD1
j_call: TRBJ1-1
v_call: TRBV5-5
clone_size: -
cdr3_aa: CASSFPRDRADITEAFF
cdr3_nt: TGTGCCAGCAGCTTTCCTAGGGACAGGGCCGACATCACTGAAGCTTTCTTT

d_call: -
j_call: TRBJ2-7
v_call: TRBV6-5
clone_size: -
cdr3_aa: CASSRPGQRYEQYF
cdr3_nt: TGTGCCAGCAGTCGCCCGGGACAACGCTACGAGCAGTACTTC

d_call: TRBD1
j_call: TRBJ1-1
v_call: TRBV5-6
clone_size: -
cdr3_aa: CASILGGTGHNTEAFF
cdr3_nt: TGTGCCAGCATCCTAGGGGGGACAGGACACAACACTGAAGCTTTCTTT

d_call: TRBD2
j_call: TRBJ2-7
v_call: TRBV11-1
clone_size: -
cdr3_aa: CASRGPEREASYEQYF
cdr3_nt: TGTGCCAGCAGGGGTCCAGAGCGGGAGGCTTCCTACGAGCAGTACTTC

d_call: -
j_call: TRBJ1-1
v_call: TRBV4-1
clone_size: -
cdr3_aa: CASSQDGGTEAFF
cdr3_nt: TGCGCCAGCAGCCAAGATGGGGGGACTGAAGCTTTCTTT

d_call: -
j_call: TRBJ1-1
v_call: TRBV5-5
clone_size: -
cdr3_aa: CASSLGPSGPEAFF
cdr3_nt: TGTGCCAGCAGCTTGGGGCCAAGTGGGCCTGAAGCTTTCTTT

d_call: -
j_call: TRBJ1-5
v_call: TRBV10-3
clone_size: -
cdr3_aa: CAISEQGNQPQHF
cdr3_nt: TGTGCCATCAGTGAACAGGGTAATCAGCCCCAGCATTTT

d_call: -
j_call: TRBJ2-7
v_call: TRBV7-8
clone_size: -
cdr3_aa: CASSLGGSWEKAYEQYF
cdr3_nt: TGTGCCAGCAGCTTAGGTGGGTCGTGGGAGAAAGCCTACGAGCAGTACTTC

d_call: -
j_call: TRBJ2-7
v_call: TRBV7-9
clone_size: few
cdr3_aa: CASSPRAYEQYF
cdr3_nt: TGTGCCAGCAGCCCCCGGGCCTACGAGCAGTACTTC

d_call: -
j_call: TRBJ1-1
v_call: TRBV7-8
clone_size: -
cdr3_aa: CASSPGTMNTEAFF
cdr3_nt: TGTGCCAGCAGCCCCGGGACAATGAACACTGAAGCTTTCTTT

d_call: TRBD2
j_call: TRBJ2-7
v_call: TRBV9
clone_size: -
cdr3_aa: CASSVVPLGLAGVNEQYF
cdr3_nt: TGTGCCAGCAGCGTAGTCCCACTAGGACTAGCGGGAGTAAACGAGCAGTACTTC

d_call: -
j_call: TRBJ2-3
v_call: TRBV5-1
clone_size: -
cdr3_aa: CASSPGRHSTDTQYF
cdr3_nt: TGCGCCAGCAGCCCCGGCAGGCATAGCACAGATACGCAGTATTTT

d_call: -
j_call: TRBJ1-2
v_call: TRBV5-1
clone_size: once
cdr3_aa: CASSYEQGIYGYTF
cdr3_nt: TGCGCCAGCAGTTATGAACAGGGAATCTATGGCTACACCTTC

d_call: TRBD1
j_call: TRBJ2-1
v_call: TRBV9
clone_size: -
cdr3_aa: CASSVSRGNRGHMNEQFF
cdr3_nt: TGTGCCAGCAGCGTAAGCCGGGGGAACAGGGGGCATATGAATGAGCAGTTCTTC

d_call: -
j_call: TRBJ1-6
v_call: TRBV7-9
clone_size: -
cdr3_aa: CASSSSGGGNHSPLHF
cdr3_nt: TGTGCCAGCAGCTCTTCGGGGGGTGGAAACCATTCACCCCTCCACTTT

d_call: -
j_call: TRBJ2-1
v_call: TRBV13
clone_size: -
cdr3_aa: CASSPKDSLGWGEQFF
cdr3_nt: TGTGCCAGCAGCCCGAAGGACTCCCTTGGGTGGGGTGAGCAGTTCTTC

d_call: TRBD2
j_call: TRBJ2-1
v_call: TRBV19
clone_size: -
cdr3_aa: CASSQISGSSYNEQFF
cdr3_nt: TGTGCCAGTAGTCAGATTAGCGGGAGTAGCTACAATGAGCAGTTCTTC